This note documents a single T cell receptor beta chain sequence. This specimen comes from a study of technical replicates of blood from several donors. Generated by immunoSEQ multiplex PCR, the TCRdb table keeps only in-frame clones and is missing some. The table lists tens of thousands of clones, 95% to 98% of them singletons. The germline CDR1 and CDR2 sequences are MRHNA and SNTAGT. V was trimmed by 3 bases and J by 1 base, leaving 10 bases between them. This CDR3 is built from 15 residues. The chain is built from TRBV6-4 and TRBJ2-1, with D possibly TRBD2 on 6 matching bases. This clonotype was obtained from a human donor in good health. Sequencing input: T cells isolated from PBMCs. Here the CDR3 reads CASSERESSYNEQFF. The CDR3 DNA is TGTGCCAGCAGTGAACGGGAGAGTTCCTACAATGAGCAGTTCTTC.